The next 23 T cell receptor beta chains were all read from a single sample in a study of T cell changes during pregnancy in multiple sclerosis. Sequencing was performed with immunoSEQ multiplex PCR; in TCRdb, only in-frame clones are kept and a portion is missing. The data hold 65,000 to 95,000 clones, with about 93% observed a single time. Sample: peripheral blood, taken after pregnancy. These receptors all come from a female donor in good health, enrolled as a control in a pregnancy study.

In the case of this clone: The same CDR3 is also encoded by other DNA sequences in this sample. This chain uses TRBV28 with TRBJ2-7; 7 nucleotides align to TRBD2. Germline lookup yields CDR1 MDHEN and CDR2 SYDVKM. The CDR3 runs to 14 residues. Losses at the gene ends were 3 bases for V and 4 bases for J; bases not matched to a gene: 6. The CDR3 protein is CASSFGGSRYEQYF. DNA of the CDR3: TGTGCCAGCAGTTTCGGCGGGAGTCGGTACGAGCAGTACTTC.

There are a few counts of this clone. The CDR3 spells CASSPGHGLQGEQYF. CDR3 bases: TGTGCCAGCAGCCCGGGACACGGGCTCCAGGGCGAGCAGTACTTC. The chain recombines TRBV28 with TRBJ2-7; D may be TRBD1 (6 bases). The CDR3 runs to 15 residues. CDR1 MDHEN and CDR2 SYDVKM come from the germline V gene. V lost 6 bases to trimming and J lost 6 bases, with 21 bases between them.

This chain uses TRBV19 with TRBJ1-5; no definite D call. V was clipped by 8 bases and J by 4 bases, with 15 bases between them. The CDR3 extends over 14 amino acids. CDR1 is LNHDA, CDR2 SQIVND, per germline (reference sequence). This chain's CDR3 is CASGSRRGNQPQHF. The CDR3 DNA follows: TGTGCCAGTGGGAGTCGACGGGGAAATCAGCCCCAGCATTTT.

The CDR3 region has the DNA TGTGCCAGCAGCTCCGGACTCGGACAGGGAAACGAGCAGTACTTC. Its translation: CASSSGLGQGNEQYF. The chain combines TRBV5-4 with TRBJ2-7; 8 bases are a match to TRBD1. V dropped 3 bases and J dropped 5; count of bases not matched to a gene: 10. The CDR3 has 15 amino acids. CDR1 is SGHNT, CDR2 YYREEE, per germline (reference sequence).

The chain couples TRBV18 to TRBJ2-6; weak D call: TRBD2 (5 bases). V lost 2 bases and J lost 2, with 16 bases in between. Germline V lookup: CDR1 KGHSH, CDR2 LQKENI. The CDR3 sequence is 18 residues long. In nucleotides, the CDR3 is TGTGCCAGCTCACCAATCGGAAGCGGAGGAGCTGGGGCCAACGTCCTGACTTTC. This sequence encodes CASSPIGSGGAGANVLTF.

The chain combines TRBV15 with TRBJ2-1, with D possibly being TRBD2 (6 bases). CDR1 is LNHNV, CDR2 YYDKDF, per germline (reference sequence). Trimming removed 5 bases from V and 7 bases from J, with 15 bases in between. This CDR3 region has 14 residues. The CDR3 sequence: CATSWKRGWNEQFF. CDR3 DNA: TGTGCCACCAGCTGGAAACGGGGGTGGAATGAGCAGTTCTTC.

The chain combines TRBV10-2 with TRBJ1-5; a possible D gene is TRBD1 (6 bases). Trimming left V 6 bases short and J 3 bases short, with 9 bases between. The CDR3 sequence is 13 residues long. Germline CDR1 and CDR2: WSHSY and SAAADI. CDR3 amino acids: CASRDSHNQPQHF. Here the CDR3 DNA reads TGCGCCAGCAGGGACAGCCACAATCAGCCCCAGCATTTT.

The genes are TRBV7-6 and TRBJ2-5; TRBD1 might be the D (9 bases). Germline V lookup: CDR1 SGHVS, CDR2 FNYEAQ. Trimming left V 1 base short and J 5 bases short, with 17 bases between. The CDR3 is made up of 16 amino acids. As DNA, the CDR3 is TGTGCCAGCAGCTTAGGGGACAGGGCGGGGGGTGAGACCCAGTACTTC. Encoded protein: CASSLGDRAGGETQYF.

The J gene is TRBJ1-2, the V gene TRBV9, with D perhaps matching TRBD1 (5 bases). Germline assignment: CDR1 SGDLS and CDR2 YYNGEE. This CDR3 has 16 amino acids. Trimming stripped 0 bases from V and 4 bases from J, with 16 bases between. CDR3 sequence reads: CASSVASGGTSYGYTF. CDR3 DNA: TGTGCCAGCAGCGTAGCGAGCGGAGGGACCTCCTATGGCTACACCTTC. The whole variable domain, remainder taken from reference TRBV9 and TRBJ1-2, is DSGVTQTPKHLITATGQRVTLRCSPRSGDLSVYWYQQSLDQGLQFLIQYYNGEERAKGNILERFSAQQFPDLHSELNLSSLELGDSALYFCASSVASGGTSYGYTFGSGTRLTVV.

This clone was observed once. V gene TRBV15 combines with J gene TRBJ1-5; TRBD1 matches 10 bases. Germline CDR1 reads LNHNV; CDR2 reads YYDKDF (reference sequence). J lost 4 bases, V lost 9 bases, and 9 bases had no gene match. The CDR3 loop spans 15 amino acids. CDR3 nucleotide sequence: TGTGCCACTCTGAGCGCGGGACAGGGGAATCAGCCCCAGCATTTT. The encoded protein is CATLSAGQGNQPQHF. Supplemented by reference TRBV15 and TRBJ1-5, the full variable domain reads DAMVIQNPRYQVTQFGKPVTLSCSQTLNHNVMYWYQQKSSQAPKLLFHYYDKDFNNEADTPDNFQSRRPNTSFCFLDIRSPGLGDTAMYLCATLSAGQGNQPQHFGDGTRLSIL.

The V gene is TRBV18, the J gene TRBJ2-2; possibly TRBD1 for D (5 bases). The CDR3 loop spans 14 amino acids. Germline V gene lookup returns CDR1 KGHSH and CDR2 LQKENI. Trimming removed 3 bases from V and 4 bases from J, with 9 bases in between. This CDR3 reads CASSPTELTGELFF. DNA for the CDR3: TGTGCCAGCTCACCGACAGAACTCACCGGGGAGCTGTTTTTT.

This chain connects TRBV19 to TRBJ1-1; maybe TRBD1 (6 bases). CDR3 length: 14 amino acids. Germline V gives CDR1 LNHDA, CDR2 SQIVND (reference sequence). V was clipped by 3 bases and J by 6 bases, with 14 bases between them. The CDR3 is CASSMGALVAEAFF. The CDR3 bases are TGTGCCAGTAGTATGGGGGCCCTGGTCGCTGAAGCTTTCTTT. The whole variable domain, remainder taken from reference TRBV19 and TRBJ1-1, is DGGITQSPKYLFRKEGQNVTLSCEQNLNHDAMYWYRQDPGQGLRLIYYSQIVNDFQKGDIAEGYSVSREKKESFPLTVTSAQKNPTAFYLCASSMGALVAEAFFGQGTRLTVV.

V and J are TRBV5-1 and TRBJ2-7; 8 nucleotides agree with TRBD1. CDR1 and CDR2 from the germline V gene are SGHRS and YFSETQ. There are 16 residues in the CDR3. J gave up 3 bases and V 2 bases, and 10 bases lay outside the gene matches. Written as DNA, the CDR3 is TGCGCCAGCAGCTTAGCACCATCCGGGACAGGCTACGAGCAGTACTTC. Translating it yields CASSLAPSGTGYEQYF.

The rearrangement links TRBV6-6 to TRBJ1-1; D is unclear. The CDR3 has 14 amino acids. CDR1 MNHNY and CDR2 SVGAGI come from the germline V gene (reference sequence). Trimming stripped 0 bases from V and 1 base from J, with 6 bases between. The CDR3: CASSYSARNTEAFF. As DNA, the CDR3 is TGTGCCAGCAGTTACTCGGCACGGAACACTGAAGCTTTCTTT.

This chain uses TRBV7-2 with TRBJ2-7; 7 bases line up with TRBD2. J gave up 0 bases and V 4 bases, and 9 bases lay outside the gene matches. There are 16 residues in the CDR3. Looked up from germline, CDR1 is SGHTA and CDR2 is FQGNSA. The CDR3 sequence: CASSYLNWTSSYEQYF. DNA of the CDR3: TGTGCCAGCAGCTATCTCAATTGGACTAGCTCCTACGAGCAGTACTTC. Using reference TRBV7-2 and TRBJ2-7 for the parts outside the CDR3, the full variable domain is GAGVSQSPSNKVTEKGKDVELRCDPISGHTALYWYRQSLGQGLEFLIYFQGNSAPDKSGLPSDRFSAERTGGSVSTLTIQRTQQEDSAVYLCASSYLNWTSSYEQYFGPGTRLTVT.

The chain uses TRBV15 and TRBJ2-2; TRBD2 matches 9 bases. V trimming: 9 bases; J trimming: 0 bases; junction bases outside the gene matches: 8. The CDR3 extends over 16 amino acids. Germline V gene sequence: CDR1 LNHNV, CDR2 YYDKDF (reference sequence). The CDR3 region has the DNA TGTGCCACGTTAGCGGGAGAAGCCCCGAACACCGGGGAGCTGTTTTTT. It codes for CATLAGEAPNTGELFF.

CDR3 protein: CASSATGGNQPQHF. In DNA form, the CDR3 reads TGTGCCAGTAGTGCCACAGGGGGAAATCAGCCCCAGCATTTT. The V and J genes are TRBV19 and TRBJ1-5; 8 bases fit TRBD1. Germline CDR1 reads LNHDA; CDR2 reads SQIVND (reference sequence). Unmatched junction bases numbered 4, after V lost 5 bases and J lost 4 bases. The CDR3 length is 14 residues.

The CDR3 region has the DNA TGTGCCTCCCGGACAGGGGACAATCAGCCCCAGCATTTT. It is translated as CASRTGDNQPQHF. The rearrangement links TRBV18 to TRBJ1-5; 9 positions agree with TRBD1. Germline V gene lookup returns CDR1 KGHSH and CDR2 LQKENI. Germline trimming cut 11 bases from V and 3 bases from J; bases unmatched to any gene: 5. CDR3 size: 13 residues.

CDR3 sequence: CASGPPTSGRAGELFF. In DNA, the CDR3 is TGTGCTAGTGGTCCTCCTACTAGCGGGAGGGCCGGGGAGCTGTTTTTT. The V gene is TRBV12-5, the J gene TRBJ2-2; 13 positions match TRBD2. The CDR3 is 16 residues long. J lost 6 bases, V lost 5 bases, and 6 bases had no gene match. Germline lookup yields CDR1 LGHNT and CDR2 FRNRAP.

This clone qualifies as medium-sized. The CDR3 sequence: CASSKTGGPSPQHF. CDR3 DNA sequence: TGTGCCAGCAGTAAAACAGGGGGTCCTTCGCCCCAGCATTTT. The chain has TRBV6-5 and TRBJ1-5; TRBD1 aligns across 8 bases. Trimming cost V 5 bases and J 9 bases; bases outside gene matches: 9. The CDR3 spans 14 residues. CDR1 MNHEY and CDR2 SVGAGI come from the germline V gene.

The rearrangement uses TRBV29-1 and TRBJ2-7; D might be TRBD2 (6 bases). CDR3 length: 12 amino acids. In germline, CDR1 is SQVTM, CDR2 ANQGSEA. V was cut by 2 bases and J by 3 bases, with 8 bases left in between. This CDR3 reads CSVEIGSYEQYF. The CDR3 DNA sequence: TGCAGCGTTGAAATCGGGAGCTACGAGCAGTACTTC.

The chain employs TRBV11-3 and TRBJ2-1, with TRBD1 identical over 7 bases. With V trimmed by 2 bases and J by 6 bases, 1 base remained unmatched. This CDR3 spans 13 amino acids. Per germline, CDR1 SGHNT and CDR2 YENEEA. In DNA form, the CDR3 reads TGTGCCAGCAGCTTACAGGGGGTCAATGAGCAGTTCTTC. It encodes CASSLQGVNEQFF.

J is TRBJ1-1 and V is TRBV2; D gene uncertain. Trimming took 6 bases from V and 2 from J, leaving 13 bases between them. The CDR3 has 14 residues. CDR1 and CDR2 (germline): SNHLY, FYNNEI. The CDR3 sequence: CASRGPLGNTEAFF. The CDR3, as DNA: TGTGCCAGCAGGGGCCCGCTGGGTAACACTGAAGCTTTCTTT.